This TCR beta chain came from a study of T cells in localized non-small cell lung cancer. Some clones are missing from TCRdb's copy, which holds only in-frame ones; the method was immunoSEQ multiplex PCR. The sample lists 33,000 or so clones, roughly four fifths occurring once. To note about this clone: The target antigen is unknown.

Broader study findings: Tumor showed lower T cell clonality than uninvolved adjacent lung, where it was highest.

The material sequenced was peripheral blood, taken before any cancer treatment. The origin of this receptor is a male donor at least 60 years old with stage III squamous cell lung carcinoma.

CDR3 loop: CASSYSGSITNEQFF. The CDR3 DNA reads as TGTGCCAGCAGTTACAGCGGGAGTATCACCAATGAGCAGTTCTTC. The chain couples TRBV6-5 to TRBJ2-1; 8 bases are shared with TRBD2. This CDR3 is built from 15 residues. Trimming removed 2 bases from V and 6 bases from J; junction bases left unmatched: 6. Germline loops: CDR1 MNHEY, CDR2 SVGAGI.